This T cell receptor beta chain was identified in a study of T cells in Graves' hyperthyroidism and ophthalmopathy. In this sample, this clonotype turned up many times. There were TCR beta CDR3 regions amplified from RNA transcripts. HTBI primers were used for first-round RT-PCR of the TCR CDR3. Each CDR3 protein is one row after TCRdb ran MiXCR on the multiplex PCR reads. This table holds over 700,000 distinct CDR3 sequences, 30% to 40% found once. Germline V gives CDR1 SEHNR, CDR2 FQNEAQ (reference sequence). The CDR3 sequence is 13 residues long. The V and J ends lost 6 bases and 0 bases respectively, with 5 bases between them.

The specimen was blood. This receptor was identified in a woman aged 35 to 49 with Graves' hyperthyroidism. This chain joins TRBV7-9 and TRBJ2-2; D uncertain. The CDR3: CASRGSNTGELFF. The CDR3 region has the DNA TGTGCCAGCAGGGGTTCGAACACCGGGGAGCTGTTTTTT.